The 30 T cell receptor beta chains given below trace back to one sample, sequenced in a study of cytomegalovirus exposure and HLA in healthy donors. Amplification used 60 Vbeta primers and 13 Jbeta primers. The method was immunoSEQ multiplex PCR; TCRdb's version includes in-frame clones alone and lacks a portion of them. The sample has some 160,000 clones; approximately 80% are singletons. The sequenced material came from PBMCs. Receptors originate from a male donor in good health and CMV-seropositive.

The chain couples TRBV9 to TRBJ2-5; D might be TRBD1 (5 bases). Near its end, the DNA agrees better with TRBJ2-7, so the J call may be wrong. Germline-derived CDR1 and CDR2 are SGDLS and YYNGEE. CDR3 size: 15 residues. The CDR3 DNA reads as TGTGCCAGCAGCGTAGGTGGGCCAGGGAAATACGAGCAGTACTTC. Residues: CASSVGGPGKYEQYF.

The chain employs TRBV6-5 and TRBJ2-5; D is perhaps TRBD2 (6 bases). The CDR3 loop spans 14 amino acids. Trimming took off 6 bases at V and 6 bases at J, with 17 bases between the two ends. The germline V gene encodes CDR1 MNHEY and CDR2 SVGAGI. This CDR3 reads CASRGVGGTKTQYF. CDR3 bases: TGTGCCAGCAGGGGGGTGGGAGGTACAAAGACCCAGTACTTC.

This clone was found a few times. The V gene is TRBV2, the J gene TRBJ2-2, with 12 bases that match TRBD2. V shed 9 bases and J 6 bases; nucleotides not matched to a gene: 5. The germline gives CDR1 SNHLY, CDR2 FYNNEI. This CDR3 spans 14 amino acids. The CDR3 region is CASGLAGYAGELFF. Here the CDR3 DNA reads TGTGCCAGTGGACTAGCGGGATATGCCGGGGAGCTGTTTTTT.

The CDR3: CASSSPVGRPYNSPLHF. Written as DNA, the CDR3 is TGTGCCAGCAGTTCCCCCGTGGGCCGCCCCTATAATTCACCCCTCCACTTT. The chain uses TRBV25-1 and TRBJ1-6; unclear D gene. Trimming shortened V by 5 bases and J by 2 bases, and 16 bases separated the two germline ends. This CDR3 region has 17 residues. Germline CDR1 reads MGHDK; CDR2 reads SYGVNS.

This sequence joins TRBV18 and TRBJ2-7; D is perhaps TRBD2 (6 bases). Trimming left V 2 bases short and J 6 bases short, with 14 bases between. This CDR3 has 14 residues. The germline V gene encodes CDR1 KGHSH and CDR2 LQKENI. The CDR3: CASSPGGGKGEQYF. The DNA for the CDR3 is TGTGCCAGCTCACCAGGCGGAGGGAAGGGCGAGCAGTACTTC.

This chain links TRBV27 with TRBJ1-2; D remains unclear. With 0 bases removed from V and 3 bases from J, the gap between germline ends came to 11 bases. The CDR3 contains 15 residues. From germline, CDR1 is MNHEY and CDR2 SMNVEV (reference sequence). CDR3 DNA sequence: TGTGCCAGCAGTTTATCGGAGGACGGACACTATGGCTACACCTTC. Its protein product is CASSLSEDGHYGYTF.

The CDR3 bases are TGTGCCTCGCAACAACAGGGGATGAACTATGGCTACACCTTC. Protein sequence: CASQQQGMNYGYTF. The V and J genes are TRBV30 and TRBJ1-2; 7 positions match TRBD1. Germline V lookup: CDR1 GTSNPN, CDR2 SVGIG (reference sequence). Unmatched junction bases numbered 10, after V lost 7 bases and J lost 2 bases. CDR3 length: 14 residues.

The chain joins TRBV4-3 to TRBJ2-1, with 9 bases aligning to TRBD2. Germline-derived CDR1 and CDR2 are LGHNA and YSLEER. The V gene end was trimmed by 0 bases and the J gene end by 3 bases; junction bases not matched to a gene: 3. This CDR3 comprises 16 residues. The CDR3 loop is CASSQDPSGIYNEQFF. The CDR3 bases are TGCGCCAGCAGCCAAGACCCTAGCGGGATCTACAATGAGCAGTTCTTC.

The chain employs TRBV9 and TRBJ1-3, with no clear D. CDR1 and CDR2 from the germline V gene are SGDLS and YYNGEE. With 0 bases removed from V and 0 bases from J, the gap between germline ends came to 7 bases. This CDR3 comprises 15 residues. CDR3 nucleotides: TGTGCCAGCAGCGTAGGAGGGCTCTCTGGAAACACCATATATTTT. Translating it yields CASSVGGLSGNTIYF.

This clone was seen a handful of times. In nucleotides, the CDR3 is TGCAGCGGGCGGGACAGGGCATACAATGAGCAGTTCTTC. It encodes CSGRDRAYNEQFF. The chain employs TRBV29-1 and TRBJ2-1, with 9 bases that match TRBD1. CDR1 is SQVTM and CDR2 is ANQGSEA in the germline V gene. The CDR3 is 13 residues long. Trimming removed 7 bases from V and 4 bases from J; junction bases left unmatched: 5.

V gene TRBV18 combines with J gene TRBJ2-7; the D gene is possibly TRBD1 (6 bases). The CDR3 sequence is 16 residues long. The germline V gene has CDR1 KGHSH and CDR2 LQKENI. V was clipped by 3 bases and J by 1 base, with 16 bases between them. The chain's CDR3 is CASSPRTPGESYEQYF. The CDR3 DNA follows: TGTGCCAGCTCACCGAGAACACCAGGGGAATCCTACGAGCAGTACTTC.

This chain uses TRBV5-1 with TRBJ1-2, with 11 positions matching TRBD1. The CDR3 runs 13 residues. V shed 4 bases and J 4 bases; nucleotides not matched to a gene: 0. Germline CDR1 SGHRS, CDR2 YFSETQ. The CDR3 sequence is CASSGQGAYGYTF. The CDR3 nucleotides are TGCGCCAGCAGCGGACAGGGGGCCTATGGCTACACCTTC. Supplemented by reference TRBV5-1 and TRBJ1-2, the full variable domain reads KAGVTQTPRYLIKTRGQQVTLSCSPISGHRSVSWYQQTPGQGLQFLFEYFSETQRNKGNFPGRFSGRQFSNSRSEMNVSTLELGDSALYLCASSGQGAYGYTFGSGTRLTVV.

The sample holds a few counts of this clone. Here the CDR3 DNA reads TGTGCCAGCAGTTACGGACTAGCGGGAGGGCGGGATACGCAGTATTTT. It translates to CASSYGLAGGRDTQYF. The chain recombines TRBV6-5 with TRBJ2-3, with 15 positions matching TRBD2. Germline V lookup: CDR1 MNHEY, CDR2 SVGAGI. V lost 2 bases, J lost 6 bases, and 3 bases stayed unmatched. There are 16 residues in the CDR3.

V and J are TRBV14 and TRBJ2-5, with D tentatively TRBD2 (6 bases). This CDR3 contains 16 residues. The germline V gene has CDR1 SGHDN and CDR2 FVKESK. Trimming cost V 0 bases and J 4 bases, with 15 bases left between them. The CDR3 DNA reads as TGTGCCAGCAGCCAAGAGGGAAGGAGGGGACGAGAGACCCAGTACTTC. Encoded protein: CASSQEGRRGRETQYF.

As to this clone: Its ends do not fully match the called genes, so a read error is possible. The chain carries TRBV2 and TRBJ2-2; 7 nucleotides match TRBD1. Germline CDR1 is SNHLY and CDR2 is FYNNEI. The CDR3 runs 15 residues. The CDR3 here is CASNEQGPNTGELFF. The CDR3 bases are TGTGCCAGCAATGAACAGGGGCCGAACACCGGGGAGCTGTTTTTT.

This rearrangement joins TRBV5-1 to TRBJ2-7, with D tentatively TRBD1 (5 bases). With 0 bases removed from V and 3 bases from J, the gap between germline ends came to 7 bases. CDR3 length: 13 amino acids. CDR1 is SGHRS and CDR2 is YFSETQ in the germline V gene. The CDR3 loop is CASSLGGLYEQYF. For the CDR3, the DNA is TGCGCCAGCAGCTTGGGGGGCCTCTACGAGCAGTACTTC.

The CDR3 loop reads CASSTRGITGELFF. The CDR3 DNA reads TGTGCCAGCAGCACGCGGGGCATCACCGGGGAGCTGTTTTTT. The chain employs TRBV2 and TRBJ2-2; possibly TRBD2 for D (6 bases). V lost 6 bases, J lost 4 bases, and 12 bases lay in between. Germline V CDR1 and CDR2: SNHLY, FYNNEI. The CDR3 is 14 residues long.

The rearrangement joins TRBV5-1 to TRBJ2-7; 14 nucleotides line up with TRBD2. Trimming cost V 3 bases and J 9 bases; bases outside gene matches: 5. The germline gives CDR1 SGHRS, CDR2 YFSETQ. This CDR3 has 14 amino acids. The CDR3 DNA follows: TGCGCCAGCAGCTGGGGACTAGCGGGAGAGGGGCAGTACTTC. The encoded protein is CASSWGLAGEGQYF.

The chain recombines TRBV27 with TRBJ2-1; D unresolved. CDR1 and CDR2 (germline): MNHEY, SMNVEV (reference sequence). This CDR3 spans 11 amino acids. V lost 11 bases and J lost 1, with 6 bases in between. CDR3 sequence (DNA): TGTGCCGTAGTTTCCTACAATGAGCAGTTCTTC. This encodes CAVVSYNEQFF.

The chain links TRBV5-1 to TRBJ2-1; D unclear. Trimming left V 0 bases short and J 7 bases short, with 17 bases between. The CDR3 sequence is 16 residues long. The germline gives CDR1 SGHRS, CDR2 YFSETQ. In DNA, the CDR3 is TGCGCCAGCAGCTTGGGATTTGCGGCCCTCGGGAATGAGCAGTTCTTC. Protein: CASSLGFAALGNEQFF.

The chain is built from TRBV5-4 and TRBJ2-2, with 8 bases aligning to TRBD2. The CDR3 contains 17 residues. Germline V gene sequence: CDR1 SGHNT, CDR2 YYREEE (reference sequence). The V gene end was trimmed by 0 bases and the J gene end by 5 bases; junction bases not matched to a gene: 9. CDR3 nucleotides: TGTGCCAGCAGCTTGGCCTTGCGGGGGGCGGGAACCGGGGAGCTGTTTTTT. This sequence encodes CASSLALRGAGTGELFF. Filled out from reference TRBV5-4 and TRBJ2-2, the complete variable domain reads ETGVTQSPTHLIKTRGQQVTLRCSSQSGHNTVSWYQQALGQGPQFIFQYYREEENGRGNFPPRFSGLQFPNYSSELNVNALELDDSALYLCASSLALRGAGTGELFFGEGSRLTVL.

There are a few counts of this clone. In nucleotides, the CDR3 is TGCGCCAGCAGCTGGGCAGGGGGATACAATGAGCAGTTCTTC. Protein product: CASSWAGGYNEQFF. V gene TRBV5-1 combines with J gene TRBJ2-1; the match to TRBD1 covers 7 bases. Germline CDR1 is SGHRS and CDR2 is YFSETQ. The CDR3 sequence is 14 residues long. The V gene end was trimmed by 3 bases and the J gene end by 4 bases; junction bases not matched to a gene: 4.

The chain couples TRBV5-5 to TRBJ1-2; 7 bases match TRBD1. Germline trimming cut 4 bases from V and 6 bases from J; bases unmatched to any gene: 12. The CDR3 has 15 residues. Germline assignment: CDR1 SGHKS and CDR2 YYEKEE (reference sequence). The CDR3 loop reads CASSPYRGSEDGYTF. CDR3 bases: TGTGCCAGCAGCCCCTACAGGGGCTCTGAGGATGGCTACACCTTC.

V gene TRBV30 combines with J gene TRBJ1-5, with 7 bases matching TRBD1. The CDR3 runs 12 residues. V shed 5 bases and J 6 bases; nucleotides not matched to a gene: 4. Germline V gene sequence: CDR1 GTSNPN, CDR2 SVGIG (reference sequence). CDR3 coding DNA: TGTGCCTGGGACAGGGCCGGTCAGCCCCAGCATTTT. This encodes CAWDRAGQPQHF.

The rearrangement uses TRBV10-3 and TRBJ2-2; D unresolved. The germline CDR1 and CDR2 sequences are ENHRY and SYGVKD. Trimming took off 4 bases at V and 7 bases at J, with 13 bases between the two ends. The CDR3 runs to 14 residues. CDR3 sequence reads: CAISGSPTGGELFF. DNA for the CDR3: TGTGCCATCAGTGGTAGTCCAACGGGCGGGGAGCTGTTTTTT.

About this clone itself: A junction boundary mismatches the germline segment, possibly from a read error. Within the sample, other DNA sequences also encode this same CDR3. The chain uses TRBV5-1 and TRBJ1-2; 7 bases agree with TRBD1. Germline loops: CDR1 SGHRS, CDR2 YFSETQ. This CDR3 contains 14 residues. CDR3 in DNA: TGTGCCAGCAGCGAAGACAGGGCTAACTATGGCTACACCTTC. Translating it yields CASSEDRANYGYTF.

The J gene is TRBJ1-2, the V gene TRBV27; 7 bases map to TRBD1. The length of the CDR3 is 15 residues. The V and J ends lost 6 bases and 5 bases, in that order; junction bases with no gene match: 12. Looked up from germline, CDR1 is MNHEY and CDR2 is SMNVEV (reference sequence). The CDR3 protein is CASSRPGQDRYGYTF. Here the CDR3 DNA reads TGTGCCAGCAGCCGACCAGGACAGGATCGATATGGCTACACCTTC.

The V gene is TRBV10-3, the J gene TRBJ1-2, with a weak D call TRBD1 (6 bases). The ends were cut back, 3 bases at V and 0 bases at J, with 20 bases in the middle. The germline CDR1 and CDR2 sequences are ENHRY and SYGVKD. CDR3 length: 18 residues. The CDR3 is CAISDFSRGGPSNYGYTF. The CDR3, as DNA: TGTGCCATCAGTGACTTCTCGAGGGGGGGCCCATCTAACTATGGCTACACCTTC.

The table lists this clone with many counts. The chain combines TRBV18 with TRBJ1-1; no clear D. The germline gives CDR1 KGHSH, CDR2 LQKENI. The CDR3 extends over 13 amino acids. Trimming took off 0 bases at V and 11 bases at J, with 13 bases between the two ends. As DNA, the CDR3 is TGTGCCAGCTCACCACCGTCCCCCGGAGGGGCTTTCTTT. Translated, it gives CASSPPSPGGAFF.

The V call is TRBV7-6, the J call TRBJ2-3; TRBD2 agrees at 11 bases. V trimming: 1 base; J trimming: 5 bases; junction bases outside the gene matches: 11. The CDR3 has 18 residues. Per germline, CDR1 SGHVS and CDR2 FNYEAQ. CDR3 region: CASSLVVDSGRGGDTQYF. The CDR3 DNA reads as TGTGCCAGCAGCTTAGTAGTCGATAGCGGGAGGGGTGGAGATACGCAGTATTTT.